The 30 T cell receptor beta chains presented below share a single source sample, sequenced in a study of cytomegalovirus exposure and HLA in healthy donors. Vbeta (60) and Jbeta (13) primers were used in the PCR. Profiled with immunoSEQ multiplex PCR; TCRdb holds only in-frame clones, not every one. Of about 140,000 clones listed, approximately 84% are singletons. The sequencing input was PBMCs. The origin of the receptors is a woman in her thirties or forties in good health and CMV-seronegative.

CDR3 sequence: CASTMGQSEPQHF. The DNA of the CDR3 is TGTGCCAGCACGATGGGACAGTCAGAGCCCCAGCATTTT. The chain couples TRBV2 to TRBJ1-5, with 7 bases identical to TRBD1. The CDR3 is 13 amino acids. Germline V gives CDR1 SNHLY, CDR2 FYNNEI. The V gene end was trimmed by 7 bases and the J gene end by 8 bases; junction bases not matched to a gene: 8.

This sequence joins TRBV19 and TRBJ2-7; 7 bases are a match to TRBD1. The CDR3 consists of 14 residues. Germline V CDR1 and CDR2: LNHDA, SQIVND (reference sequence). The trim removed 3 bases at V and 6 bases at J, leaving 8 bases unmatched. The CDR3 here is CASSIQDRVAEQYF. The DNA for the CDR3 is TGTGCCAGTAGTATCCAAGACAGGGTTGCCGAGCAGTACTTC.

This clone has more than one count but fewer than ten. The V and J genes are TRBV21-1 and TRBJ1-2; the listed D gene, TRBD1, was not tested against the DNA. TRBV21-1 is flagged as a pseudogene. The CDR3 spans 16 residues. CDR3 coding DNA: TGTGCCAGCAGCAAAGAAGGGACAGGGGGCCTCTATGGCTACACCTTC. It is translated as CASSKEGTGGLYGYTF.

This clone was counted a few times. This chain connects TRBV20-1 to TRBJ1-1, with unresolved D. This CDR3 has 10 amino acids. Germline CDR1 DFQATT, CDR2 SNEGSKA (reference sequence). Trimming pared 3 bases from V and 11 bases from J, leaving 10 bases between. CDR3 protein: CSASGPRAFF. CDR3 DNA sequence: TGCAGTGCTAGTGGCCCCAGGGCTTTCTTT.

V is TRBV5-1 and J is TRBJ2-3; possibly TRBD2 for D (5 bases). The CDR3 covers 15 residues. The germline gives CDR1 SGHRS, CDR2 YFSETQ. With 4 bases removed from V and 1 base from J, the gap between germline ends came to 13 bases. In DNA, the CDR3 is TGCGCCAGCAGCCCTGGTGGAGCGGGCACAGATACGCAGTATTTT. Protein sequence: CASSPGGAGTDTQYF.

V and J are TRBV10-3 and TRBJ2-3; D remains unclear. CDR1 is ENHRY and CDR2 is SYGVKD in the germline V gene. The CDR3 consists of 14 residues. The V end was cut by 2 bases, the J end by 5 bases, with 11 bases between. CDR3 sequence reads: CAISERGSEDTQYF. CDR3 DNA: TGTGCCATCAGTGAGAGAGGATCCGAAGATACGCAGTATTTT.

The chain carries TRBV5-6 and TRBJ1-2; D remains unclear. The V gene lost 4 bases and the J gene lost 3 bases, with 13 bases spanning the gap. The V gene's germline CDR1 is SGHDT and CDR2 YYEEEE. The CDR3 has 14 amino acids. This chain's CDR3 is CASSSKNRDYGYTF. The CDR3 bases are TGTGCCAGCAGCAGTAAGAACAGAGACTATGGCTACACCTTC. Variable domain in full (rest from reference TRBV5-6 and TRBJ1-2): DAGVTQSPTHLIKTRGQQVTLRCSPKSGHDTVSWYQQALGQGPQFIFQYYEEEERQRGNFPDRFSGHQFPNYSSELNVNALLLGDSALYLCASSSKNRDYGYTFGSGTRLTVV.

The table lists this clone with a few counts. The chain links TRBV11-3 to TRBJ2-2; 7 bases fit TRBD1. The CDR3 is made up of 14 amino acids. V dropped 5 bases and J dropped 4; count of bases not matched to a gene: 4. Germline-derived CDR1 and CDR2 are SGHNT and YENEEA. DNA of the CDR3: TGTGCCAGCAGCACGGGACAGACCACCGGGGAGCTGTTTTTT. Its translation: CASSTGQTTGELFF.

This rearrangement joins TRBV6-1 to TRBJ1-2, with D possibly matching TRBD1 (6 bases). Per the germline V gene, CDR1 is MNHNS and CDR2 is SASEGT. CDR3 length: 15 residues. Trimming took 4 bases from V and 2 from J, leaving 14 bases between them. CDR3 amino acids: CASSVQGRLNYGYTF. Written as DNA, the CDR3 is TGTGCCAGCAGTGTACAGGGTAGGCTGAACTATGGCTACACCTTC.

The CDR3 DNA follows: TGTGCCAGCAGCCCGCCCGGGGGTCGAAATCTCGAGCAGTACTTC. Protein product: CASSPPGGRNLEQYF. The V and J genes are TRBV28 and TRBJ2-7, with D perhaps TRBD2 (6 bases). This CDR3 has 15 residues. The germline V gene encodes CDR1 MDHEN and CDR2 SYDVKM. The V gene lost 6 bases and the J gene lost 6 bases, with 21 bases spanning the gap.

This clone was seen a few times. The rearrangement joins TRBV19 to TRBJ2-3, with D hard to call. CDR3 size: 13 residues. Trimming removed 4 bases at V and 0 bases at J, with 5 bases between. Germline-derived CDR1 and CDR2 are LNHDA and SQIVND (reference sequence). The CDR3 DNA reads as TGTGCCAGTAGTACCCCAAGCACAGATACGCAGTATTTT. It codes for CASSTPSTDTQYF.

The chain joins TRBV9 to TRBJ1-2; TRBD1 might be the D (5 bases). V was clipped by 1 base and J by 4 bases, with 14 bases between them. This CDR3 contains 15 residues. Germline V lookup: CDR1 SGDLS, CDR2 YYNGEE. Here the CDR3 reads CASSVQGVGPYGYTF. The CDR3 DNA is TGTGCCAGCAGCGTACAGGGTGTGGGGCCCTATGGCTACACCTTC. Full variable domain (outside the CDR3, taken from reference TRBV9 and TRBJ1-2): DSGVTQTPKHLITATGQRVTLRCSPRSGDLSVYWYQQSLDQGLQFLIQYYNGEERAKGNILERFSAQQFPDLHSELNLSSLELGDSALYFCASSVQGVGPYGYTFGSGTRLTVV.

This sequence joins TRBV28 and TRBJ1-1, with 9 positions matching TRBD1. The CDR3 length is 17 residues. J lost 1 base, V lost 5 bases, and 11 bases had no gene match. CDR1 and CDR2 from the germline V gene are MDHEN and SYDVKM. The CDR3 region is CASSDGTGPIRNTEAFF. Here the CDR3 DNA reads TGTGCCAGCAGTGATGGGACAGGGCCGATTCGGAACACTGAAGCTTTCTTT. Together with reference TRBV28 and TRBJ1-1, the CDR3 gives the full variable domain: DVKVTQSSRYLVKRTGEKVFLECVQDMDHENMFWYRQDPGLGLRLIYFSYDVKMKEKGDIPEGYSVSREKKERFSLILESASTNQTSMYLCASSDGTGPIRNTEAFFGQGTRLTVV.

The CDR3: CASTSMTGPLREQYF. The CDR3 DNA is TGTGCCAGCACCTCAATGACAGGTCCCTTGAGGGAGCAGTACTTC. The chain links TRBV6-5 to TRBJ2-7; tentatively, D is TRBD1 (6 bases). Trimming stripped 7 bases from V and 7 bases from J, with 23 bases between. This CDR3 region has 15 residues. Germline V gene lookup returns CDR1 MNHEY and CDR2 SVGAGI.

This CDR3 is CASSQEARLWLAGAMYEQFF. The CDR3 nucleotides are TGTGCCAGCAGCCAAGAAGCACGTCTCTGGCTAGCGGGAGCCATGTATGAGCAGTTCTTC. V usage is TRBV4-2 and J usage is TRBJ2-1, with 10 bases matching TRBD2. Trimming at V came to 0 bases and at J to 8 bases, leaving 19 bases not matched to a gene. CDR1 LGHNA and CDR2 YNFKEQ come from the germline V gene. The CDR3 is made up of 20 amino acids.

The rearrangement links TRBV5-4 to TRBJ2-2; 8 positions agree with TRBD1. This CDR3 has 16 residues. V lost 3 bases to trimming and J lost 4 bases; unmatched junction nucleotides: 8. Looked up from germline, CDR1 is SGHNT and CDR2 is YYREEE (reference sequence). CDR3: CASSSVPGQVTGELFF. The CDR3, as DNA: TGTGCCAGCAGCTCAGTCCCGGGACAGGTCACCGGGGAGCTGTTTTTT.

This chain links TRBV5-1 with TRBJ2-7; D is ambiguous. CDR1 and CDR2 from the germline V gene are SGHRS and YFSETQ. Trimming took 7 bases from V and 7 from J, leaving 27 bases between them. The CDR3 spans 16 residues. The CDR3 DNA is TGCGCCAGCGGCGCCTCGCCTCTGAACGAGGTATGGGAGCAGTACTTC. Its protein is CASGASPLNEVWEQYF. The whole variable domain, filled in from reference TRBV5-1 and TRBJ2-7, reads KAGVTQTPRYLIKTRGQQVTLSCSPISGHRSVSWYQQTPGQGLQFLFEYFSETQRNKGNFPGRFSGRQFSNSRSEMNVSTLELGDSALYLCASGASPLNEVWEQYFGPGTRLTVT.

This chain uses TRBV27 with TRBJ1-2; a possible D gene is TRBD1 (5 bases). Per the germline V gene, CDR1 is MNHEY and CDR2 is SMNVEV (reference sequence). CDR3 size: 16 residues. V dropped 3 bases and J dropped 8 bases, with 22 bases sitting between them. CDR3 amino acids: CASSFTGGTLKAGYTF. The CDR3 nucleotides read TGTGCCAGCAGTTTCACAGGTGGGACTCTTAAGGCCGGCTACACCTTC.

The chain's CDR3 is CASSSQGPGGTSGRGSYNEQFF. DNA of the CDR3: TGCGCCAGCAGCTCACAGGGTCCGGGAGGGACTAGCGGGAGAGGATCCTACAATGAGCAGTTCTTC. This rearrangement joins TRBV5-1 to TRBJ2-1; 14 bases line up with TRBD2. Losses at the gene ends were 3 bases for V and 1 base for J; bases not matched to a gene: 18. In germline, CDR1 is SGHRS, CDR2 YFSETQ. The CDR3 contains 22 residues.

The chain carries TRBV6-6 and TRBJ2-7, with a tentative D call TRBD2 (5 bases). V was shortened by 8 bases and J by 0 bases, with 14 bases between the two germline ends. Looked up from germline, CDR1 is MNHNY and CDR2 is SVGAGI (reference sequence). This CDR3 is 14 amino acids long. The CDR3, as DNA: TGTGCCAGCTCATCCAGCGGACTCTCCTACGAGCAGTACTTC. It specifies CASSSSGLSYEQYF.

This chain uses TRBV4-2 with TRBJ2-5, with TRBD2 matching over 9 bases. The J call could be wrong; TRBJ2-7 is a better fit for the DNA end. CDR1 and CDR2 from the germline V gene are LGHNA and YNFKEQ. This CDR3 has 15 residues. CDR3 DNA sequence: TGTGCCAGCAGCCAAAGACTAGCGGAGGCCTACGAGCAGTACTTC. Its protein product is CASSQRLAEAYEQYF.

The gene calls are TRBV5-6 and TRBJ2-7; possible D gene TRBD1, 5 bases. The CDR3 runs to 13 residues. Looked up from germline, CDR1 is SGHDT and CDR2 is YYEEEE. V was shortened by 3 bases and J by 12 bases, with 19 bases between the two germline ends. The chain's CDR3 is CASSSGGRALGYF. The CDR3 nucleotides are TGTGCCAGCAGCTCAGGCGGCAGGGCACTTGGGTACTTC.

This clone has a handful of counts. Here the CDR3 DNA reads TGTGCCAGCAGGTGGGACAGGAGAAATGAAAAACTGTTTTTT. It is translated as CASRWDRRNEKLFF. This rearrangement joins TRBV7-9 to TRBJ1-4, with 8 positions matching TRBD1. The CDR3 sequence is 14 residues long. Trimming removed 6 bases from V and 5 bases from J; junction bases left unmatched: 5. Germline V gene sequence: CDR1 SEHNR, CDR2 FQNEAQ (reference sequence).

The gene calls are TRBV5-6 and TRBJ2-5; 8 bases agree with TRBD1. This CDR3 contains 14 residues. Germline CDR1 and CDR2: SGHDT and YYEEEE. The ends lost 3 bases at V and 2 bases at J; junction bases unmatched: 3. The CDR3 sequence: CASSSRTGQETQYF. CDR3 in DNA: TGTGCCAGCAGCTCTAGGACAGGGCAAGAGACCCAGTACTTC.

The rearrangement links TRBV6-6 to TRBJ1-6; 9 nucleotides line up with TRBD1. V was pared by 7 bases and J by 7 bases, with 5 bases of the junction left unmatched. Germline V gene lookup returns CDR1 MNHNY and CDR2 SVGAGI (reference sequence). The CDR3 has 14 residues. The CDR3: CASNKGQGNSPLHF. The CDR3 DNA follows: TGTGCCAGCAACAAGGGACAGGGAAATTCACCCCTCCACTTT.

V is TRBV5-1 and J is TRBJ2-5, with 9 bases aligning to TRBD2. V shed 0 bases and J 8 bases; nucleotides not matched to a gene: 5. CDR3 size: 14 residues. The V gene's germline CDR1 is SGHRS and CDR2 YFSETQ. CDR3 nucleotide sequence: TGCGCCAGCAGCTTGGAGCCAGCGGGAGGAACCCAGTACTTC. Its translation is CASSLEPAGGTQYF.

This clone was counted only a few times. The V and J genes are TRBV5-1 and TRBJ1-6, with 7 bases that match TRBD1. The CDR3 loop spans 15 amino acids. The ends lost 0 bases at V and 7 bases at J; junction bases unmatched: 4. Per germline, CDR1 SGHRS and CDR2 YFSETQ. This CDR3 is CASSLETGTNSPLHF. Written as DNA, the CDR3 is TGCGCCAGCAGCTTGGAGACAGGGACCAATTCACCCCTCCACTTT.

The chain has TRBV4-3 and TRBJ2-7; 10 bases are a match to TRBD2. The CDR3 has 15 amino acids. Germline loops: CDR1 LGHNA, CDR2 YSLEER. V lost 0 bases to trimming and J lost 4 bases; unmatched junction nucleotides: 3. Here the CDR3 DNA reads TGCGCCAGCAGCCAAGAACGAGCGGGAGGGTACGAGCAGTACTTC. This sequence encodes CASSQERAGGYEQYF.

CDR3 DNA sequence: TGTGCCAGCACCATACGGGGGGCGGGCACAGATACGCAGTATTTT. Its translation is CASTIRGAGTDTQYF. The rearrangement uses TRBV27 and TRBJ2-3; D is perhaps TRBD2 (7 bases). Per germline, CDR1 MNHEY and CDR2 SMNVEV (reference sequence). CDR3 size: 15 residues. V lost 7 bases and J 1 base, leaving 15 bases between the germline ends.

The count of this clone is one. The V call is TRBV5-6, the J call TRBJ2-1, with 13 bases identical to TRBD2. J was trimmed by 4 bases and V by 3 bases; bases with no gene match: 7. The V gene's germline CDR1 is SGHDT and CDR2 YYEEEE. The CDR3 has 17 amino acids. CDR3 sequence (DNA): TGTGCCAGCAGCTGGGGACTAGCGGGAACTTCTTACAATGAGCAGTTCTTC. This translates into CASSWGLAGTSYNEQFF.